A selection of T cell receptor beta chains follows, all from one sample in a study of OX40 agonist ivuxolimab in advanced cancers. Only in-frame clones appear in the TCRdb table, and some are missing; sequencing was by immunoSEQ multiplex PCR. The sample comprises approximately 80,000 clones, 89% of which are singletons, and under 0.25% rests with the top ten. This specimen consisted of CD4+ or CD8+ T cells sorted from blood, obtained in a trial of the OX40 agonist ivuxolimab. These receptor sequences come from an adult with an advanced solid tumor such as melanoma, head and neck, liver or kidney cancer. Both conserved end residues are part of each CDR3. The D gene is left open where the match is weak. The size of a clone is reported for some rows only, either as once, few or many, or as a class for expanded clones.

j_call	d_call	v_call	clone_size	cdr3_nt	cdr3_aa
TRBJ2-3	NA	TRBV5-1	NA	TGCGCCAGCAGCTTCTATGGGCAGTCTCTTCCTACTAGCACAGATACGCAGTATTTT	CASSFYGQSLPTSTDTQYF
TRBJ2-3	TRBD2	TRBV2	NA	TGTGCCAGCAGTAGAGGGTCTAGCGGGGGATTTTTGGGTACGCAGTATTTT	CASSRGSSGGFLGTQYF
TRBJ2-6	TRBD2	TRBV9	once	TGTGCCAGCAGCGTAGGTAGCGGGACTTCTGGGGCCAACGTCCTGACTTTC	CASSVGSGTSGANVLTF
TRBJ2-7	TRBD1	TRBV4-2	NA	TGTGCCAGCAGCCAGGACAGGGGGCTAAACGAGCAGTACTTC	CASSQDRGLNEQYF
TRBJ2-7	NA	TRBV6-5	NA	TGTGCCAGCAGCCCAACTAGTTACGAGCAGTACTTC	CASSPTSYEQYF
TRBJ1-5	NA	TRBV5-6	NA	TGTGCCCCCTTCCGAGGGGGAACAAATCAGCCCCAGCATTTT	CAPFRGGTNQPQHF
TRBJ2-5	NA	TRBV27	NA	TGTGCCACCCCGGTGGGGTGGGTGCGACCTCAAGAGACCCAGTACTTC	CATPVGWVRPQETQYF
TRBJ1-4	NA	TRBV7-9	NA	TGTGCCAGCAGCTTACGGGCCACTAATGAAAAACTGTTTTTT	CASSLRATNEKLFF
TRBJ1-2	TRBD1	TRBV28	NA	TGTGCCAGCAGCCAACGACAGGGTTATGGCTACACCTTC	CASSQRQGYGYTF
TRBJ1-1	NA	TRBV5-1	NA	TGCGCCAGCAGCTTGGAGGTATTAAGCACTGAAGCTTTCTTT	CASSLEVLSTEAFF
TRBJ2-1	NA	TRBV11-2	NA	TGTGCCAGCAGCTTAGACGGGGTCAATGAGCAGTTCTTC	CASSLDGVNEQFF
TRBJ2-3	NA	TRBV2	NA	TGTGCCAGCAGTTTAGGGGAAGATACGCAGTATTTT	CASSLGEDTQYF
TRBJ2-3	NA	TRBV29-1	NA	TGCAGCGTTGAAGATATGGCTCTTAGCACAGATACGCAGTATTTT	CSVEDMALSTDTQYF
TRBJ2-5	NA	TRBV15	NA	TGTGCCACCGGGTCCCGGGGGCGACAAGAGACCCAGTACTTC	CATGSRGRQETQYF
TRBJ1-2	NA	TRBV11-2	NA	TGTGCCAGCAGCTTAGTAGAGTCCGCTAACTATGGCTACACCTTC	CASSLVESANYGYTF
TRBJ2-2	NA	TRBV7-9	NA	TGTGCCAGCAGCCTCGGAAGGGGGACATATTACACCGGGGAGCTGTTTTTT	CASSLGRGTYYTGELFF
TRBJ2-7	NA	TRBV19	NA	TGTGCCAGTAAATTGATAGGGGCGGACGAGCAGTACTTC	CASKLIGADEQYF
TRBJ2-3	NA	TRBV5-8	NA	TGTGCCAGCAGCAAAGAATGGGTCGAAGCAGATACGCAGTATTTT	CASSKEWVEADTQYF
TRBJ1-2	TRBD1	TRBV6-6	few	TGTGCCAGCAGACCGGGACAGACTTATGGCTACACCTTC	CASRPGQTYGYTF
TRBJ2-7	NA	TRBV10-3	once	TGTGCCATCAGTGAGACGACAGAATCGCGTTCCTACGAGCAGTACTTC	CAISETTESRSYEQYF
TRBJ2-3	TRBD1	TRBV13	NA	TGTGCCAGCAGCCCGCCGGGACAGGGGGGCACAGATACGCAGTATTTT	CASSPPGQGGTDTQYF
TRBJ2-5	NA	TRBV20-1	once	TGCAGTGCTAGCCCACAAGAGACCCAGTACTTC	CSASPQETQYF
TRBJ2-3	NA	TRBV7-9	NA	TGTGCCAGCAGCGCCCGACTAGGCAGCACAGATACGCAGTATTTT	CASSARLGSTDTQYF
TRBJ1-2	NA	TRBV6-5	few	TGTGCCAGCAGCCCCGGAGGGGGACCGCGGGGCTACACCTTC	CASSPGGGPRGYTF
TRBJ2-4	NA	TRBV19	NA	TGTGCCACCGGGTTCGAGGGCAACATTCAGTACTTC	CATGFEGNIQYF
TRBJ1-1	NA	TRBV18	NA	TGTGCCAGCTCACCAGGGACAAAGGCTTTCTTT	CASSPGTKAFF
TRBJ2-1	TRBD1	TRBV9	NA	TGTGCCAGCAGCGTTTGGGGGACAGGGGAGTACAATGAGCAGTTCTTC	CASSVWGTGEYNEQFF
TRBJ1-1	TRBD1	TRBV2	few	TGTGCCAGCAGGTTGCAGGGGGCGCGGGGCACTGAAGCTTTCTTT	CASRLQGARGTEAFF